This T cell receptor beta chain was found in a study of blood T cells in healthy people across ages. Broader study findings: Underestimates were what the diversity estimates from one million T cells were considered to be. Per-million-T-cell TCR beta diversity fell roughly linearly with age.

A sample-barcoded 5' primer and a J-beta primer mix were used in a second PCR of about 7 to 12 cycles. TCRdb reanalysed the 5' RACE reads using MiXCR and keeps one entry per CDR3 protein. The repertoire holds over a million distinct CDR3 sequences, with around 45% as singletons. Notes on this clonotype: Its antigen is still unknown. Mismatch with germline at one junction end may stem from a read error.

The CDR3 is 12 residues long. The germline V gene has CDR1 SGHRS and CDR2 YFSETQ. This receptor was obtained from a woman aged 55-70 years in good health. Sequenced sample: blood. The gene calls are TRBV5-1 and TRBJ2-1, with 7 positions matching TRBD1. The J call may be in error: the DNA end matches TRBJ2-7 better. This CDR3 reads CAGSFSGGEQYF. CDR3 in DNA: TGCGCCGGCAGCTTTTCAGGGGGCGAGCAGTACTTC.